This T cell receptor beta chain came from a study of cytomegalovirus exposure and HLA in healthy donors. Trimming removed 1 base from V and 6 bases from J, with 9 bases in between. The CDR3 is 13 residues long. Germline lookup yields CDR1 GTSNPN and CDR2 SVGIG (reference sequence). Primers: 60 Vbeta forward and 13 Jbeta reverse. Repertoires were generated with immunoSEQ multiplex PCR, while TCRdb's copy carries only in-frame clones and drops some. The repertoire includes 75,000 to 90,000 clones, over 65% of them detected once, and over 3% sits in the top ten. The chain recombines TRBV30 with TRBJ1-4; a weak D match, TRBD1 (5 bases). The clonotype comes from a man aged 45 to 65 in good health and CMV-seronegative. Sequencing input: PBMCs. The CDR3 reads CAWSGGVHEKLFF. The CDR3 DNA sequence: TGTGCCTGGAGTGGGGGGGTTCATGAAAAACTGTTTTTT.